This T cell receptor (beta chain) comes out of a study of shared clonotypes between healthy human individuals. Study-level findings and limits: Sequencing depth was expected to affect clonotype sharing among donors.

Worth noting for this clone: The antigen is unknown.

Study processing details: There were no quality scores in the junction-only immunoSEQ sequences, so filtering differed. Repertoires were generated with immunoSEQ multiplex PCR, while TCRdb's copy carries only in-frame clones and drops some. V and J calls and clone size are those listed in that table; D and trimming were worked out from the DNA. This sample has 2 million to 3 million clones, with roughly 93% found just once. The sequencing input was naive CD4+ T cells from PBMCs. As to subset: CD45RA+ positively selected. The receptor was isolated from a man between 18 and 29 years old in good health. Some clones in this sample may be carry-over from other donors' samples.

CDR3 loop: CASTIGLGTDTQYF. The CDR3 bases are TGTGCCAGTACCATTGGACTTGGCACAGATACGCAGTATTTT. This chain joins TRBV19 and TRBJ2-3; D is possibly TRBD2 (5 bases). This CDR3 comprises 14 residues. CDR1 LNHDA and CDR2 SQIVND come from the germline V gene (reference sequence). The ends were cut back, 7 bases at V and 1 base at J, with 12 bases in the middle.